This TCR beta chain was obtained from a study of T-cell reconstitution after alpha-beta-depleted transplantation in children. Broader study findings: Approximately two months post-transplant, alpha-beta T cells reportedly originated from several hundred expanded graft clones.

This clonotype was seen a few times. Antigen specificity is unknown. TCRbeta library construction was performed incorporating unique molecular identifiers. TCRdb itself ran the PCR reads through MiXCR, one entry per CDR3 protein. The sample holds some 78,000 distinct CDR3 sequences; roughly 14% are singletons and the top ten take 25% to 30%. CDR1 and CDR2 (germline): DFQATT, SNEGSKA (reference sequence). This CDR3 is 15 amino acids long. V was shortened by 0 bases and J by 5 bases, with 16 bases between the two germline ends. The clonotype was recovered from a male patient under 10 years old who had a stem cell transplant for acute lymphoblastic leukemia, so the T cells may come from the graft donor. The sequencing used PBMCs, mostly from graft donor cells, collected 180 days after TCRalphabeta/CD19-depleted stem cell transplant. This chain uses TRBV20-1 with TRBJ2-5; D may be TRBD2 (6 bases). CDR3 in amino acids: CSARDLRLVAETQYF. The CDR3 nucleotides read TGCAGTGCTAGAGATCTTCGACTAGTCGCGGAGACCCAGTACTTC.